Detailed here is one TCR beta chain. This entry comes from a study of blood T cell repertoires in COVID-19. Study background: Specimens from acute and convalescent COVID-19 originated in the United States, Italy and Spain. In each case, the material was cDNA or gDNA derived from T cells, B-cell-depleted T cells, or PBMCs.

As handled by the study authors: The authors estimated nucleated cell counts from reference gene primer amplification. Assay: immunoSEQ multiplex PCR; the TCRdb copy retains only in-frame clones and omits some. V, J and clone size were drawn from that table, and D and trimming were deduced from the DNA. The sample carries 60,000 to 70,000 clones, approximately 79% recorded once. Germline V gene data show CDR1 as GTSNPN and CDR2 as SVGIG (reference sequence). Trimming cost V 3 bases and J 1 base; bases outside gene matches: 12. CDR3 size: 17 residues. This TCR was sampled from a woman between 70 and 85 years old with acute or convalescent COVID-19. V and J are TRBV30 and TRBJ1-2; 9 bases map to TRBD1. Sequencing was carried out using peripheral blood. CDR3 sequence reads: CAWSPTDRGLINYGYTF. The DNA for the CDR3 is TGTGCCTGGAGCCCAACGGACAGGGGCCTGATTAACTATGGCTACACCTTC.